Listed here are 14 T cell receptor beta chains from one sample, sequenced in a study of T cells in Graves' hyperthyroidism and ophthalmopathy. RNA transcripts were the template for amplifying TCR beta CDR3 regions. First-round RT-PCR with HTBI primers amplified the TCR CDR3 region. TCRdb recomputed calls from the multiplex PCR reads with MiXCR, one row per CDR3 protein. The repertoire holds a few hundred thousand distinct CDR3 sequences, with around 16% as singletons. Sequenced input: blood. These receptors originate from a woman aged 25-40 years with Graves' hyperthyroidism.

CDR3 DNA: TGTGCCAGCAGTGGGCAATGGGGAGGGGCAGATACGCAGTATTTT. It is translated as CASSGQWGGADTQYF. The rearrangement links TRBV27 to TRBJ2-3, with 7 nucleotides matching TRBD2. Trimming removed 5 bases from V and 4 bases from J; junction bases left unmatched: 9. Germline V lookup: CDR1 MNHEY, CDR2 SMNVEV (reference sequence). The CDR3 loop spans 15 amino acids.

A single count supports this clonotype. The CDR3 DNA is TGTGCCAGCAGGAATCGGGACGGTGGAAACACCATATATTTT. It encodes CASRNRDGGNTIYF. This chain links TRBV2 with TRBJ1-3; a weak D match, TRBD1 (5 bases). Looked up from germline, CDR1 is SNHLY and CDR2 is FYNNEI. The CDR3 extends over 14 amino acids. Trimming removed 6 bases from V and 3 bases from J, with 12 bases in between.

This clonotype has more than one count but fewer than ten. The CDR3 coding sequence is TGCGCCAGCAGCTTACTAGCGGGAGTTTCAAGGGAGCTGTTTTTT. This gives the protein CASSLLAGVSRELFF. The rearrangement uses TRBV5-1 and TRBJ2-2; 11 nucleotides agree with TRBD2. V was pared by 2 bases and J by 9 bases, with 6 bases of the junction left unmatched. Per germline, CDR1 SGHRS and CDR2 YFSETQ. The CDR3 has 15 residues.

This clonotype was seen many times. This chain uses TRBV6-2 or TRBV6-3 with TRBJ2-1; 8 nucleotides match TRBD2. This CDR3 is 14 amino acids long. V trimming: 8 bases; J trimming: 6 bases; junction bases outside the gene matches: 9. Germline V gene lookup returns CDR1 MNHEY and CDR2 SVGEGT. DNA for the CDR3: TGTGCCAGCTCGAGTCCCGGGAGGGCCAATGAGCAGTTCTTC. Translation gives CASSSPGRANEQFF.

This clonotype has ten or more counts. The CDR3 nucleotides read TGTGCCAGCAGCCGACAGGCGGGGGAGACCCAGTACTTC. This codes for CASSRQAGETQYF. The chain carries TRBV7-2 and TRBJ2-5, with D perhaps TRBD1 or TRBD2 (6 bases each). V lost 5 bases and J 5 bases, leaving 12 bases between the germline ends. From germline, CDR1 is SGHTA and CDR2 FQGNSA. The CDR3 runs 13 residues.

The chain combines TRBV12-3 or TRBV12-4 with TRBJ2-3; 11 nucleotides align to TRBD1. The CDR3 is 15 residues long. With 5 bases clipped from V and 8 bases from J, the junction kept 9 bases outside the gene matches. The CDR3, as DNA: TGTGCCAGCAGTCGGGACAGGGGGAGGGCCGGTACGCAGTATTTT. This sequence encodes CASSRDRGRAGTQYF.

This clonotype has only a few counts. V gene TRBV15 combines with J gene TRBJ2-2; no definite D call. CDR3 size: 13 residues. The ends were cut back, 11 bases at V and 3 bases at J, with 13 bases in the middle. CDR1 LNHNV and CDR2 YYDKDF come from the germline V gene (reference sequence). CDR3 protein: CAPRRVYTGELFF. In DNA, the CDR3 is TGTGCCCCCCGACGGGTTTACACCGGGGAGCTGTTTTTT. The full variable domain, in which reference TRBV15 and TRBJ2-2 provide the parts outside the CDR3, is DAMVIQNPRYQVTQFGKPVTLSCSQTLNHNVMYWYQQKSSQAPKLLFHYYDKDFNNEADTPDNFQSRRPNTSFCFLDIRSPGLGDTAMYLCAPRRVYTGELFFGEGSRLTVL.

This clonotype showed up many times. This chain connects TRBV2 to TRBJ1-3; D remains ambiguous. V gave up 8 bases and J gave up 0 bases, with 5 bases separating them. Per the germline V gene, CDR1 is SNHLY and CDR2 is FYNNEI. This CDR3 is 12 amino acids long. In DNA, the CDR3 is TGTGCCAGCCGAACCTCTGGAAACACCATATATTTT. The encoded protein is CASRTSGNTIYF.

Many counts were recorded for this clonotype. The chain employs TRBV7-8 and TRBJ2-2, with 9 nucleotides matching TRBD2. Germline V gene data show CDR1 as SGHVS and CDR2 as FQNEAQ. Losses at the gene ends were 2 bases for V and 6 bases for J; bases not matched to a gene: 7. The CDR3 extends over 16 amino acids. CDR3 amino acids: CASSLIDSGSSGELFF. CDR3 nucleotide sequence: TGTGCCAGCAGCTTAATAGATAGCGGGAGCTCCGGGGAGCTGTTTTTT.

This clonotype was found many times. The CDR3 spells CASRGGLAGDHPENEQFF. The CDR3 DNA follows: TGTGCCAGCAGGGGGGGACTAGCGGGAGATCATCCGGAGAATGAGCAGTTCTTC. The chain is built from TRBV27 and TRBJ2-1; 14 bases align to TRBD2. Germline CDR1 MNHEY, CDR2 SMNVEV (reference sequence). This CDR3 has 18 amino acids. The V segment lost 6 bases and the J segment 7 bases; nucleotides outside the gene matches: 14.

This clonotype occurred many times. The genes are TRBV7-6 and TRBJ2-1, with 9 bases that match TRBD1. Germline V CDR1 and CDR2: SGHVS, FNYEAQ. The J segment lost 8 bases and the V segment lost 3 bases, leaving 8 bases of the junction unmatched. The CDR3 is 15 residues long. In DNA, the CDR3 is TGTGCCAGCAGCTTCATTGGGACAGGGTTCGATGAGCAGTTCTTC. Protein: CASSFIGTGFDEQFF.

This clonotype was found many times. The gene calls are TRBV20-1 and TRBJ2-7, with D possibly matching TRBD2 (6 bases). The ends were cut back, 5 bases at V and 6 bases at J, with 17 bases in the middle. Germline CDR1 DFQATT, CDR2 SNEGSKA (reference sequence). The CDR3 sequence is 13 residues long. In nucleotides, the CDR3 is TGCAGTGCTGCAAGGGACCTCGGGGGCGAGCAGTACTTC. This encodes CSAARDLGGEQYF.

This clonotype was observed many times. The CDR3 region has the DNA TGTGCCAGAAGATTGAGGAGGGAAGCTTTCTTT. As protein: CARRLRREAFF. This rearrangement joins TRBV2 to TRBJ1-1, with D hard to call. There are 11 residues in the CDR3. Trimming stripped 9 bases from V and 8 bases from J, with 13 bases between. Germline-derived CDR1 and CDR2 are SNHLY and FYNNEI.

This clonotype was recorded at least ten times. The rearrangement uses TRBV7-2 and TRBJ2-7; 7 positions agree with TRBD2. CDR1 and CDR2 (germline): SGHTA, FQGNSA. The CDR3 sequence is 12 residues long. V lost 3 bases, J lost 9 bases, and 5 bases stayed unmatched. The CDR3 DNA is TGTGCCAGCAGCTTGAGCCTAGCGGTGCAGTACTTC. It is translated as CASSLSLAVQYF.